The text below deals with one T cell receptor (beta chain). Antigen unknown. From whole blood, total RNA was isolated without any sorting of T cells. This specimen comes from a study of monozygotic twins with inflammatory bowel disease. Whole-study results and caveats: Twins classed as concordant or discordant showed no difference in repertoire similarity, possibly from limited power.

The germline V gene has CDR1 DFQATT and CDR2 SNEGSKA (reference sequence). The CDR3 covers 14 residues. TCRdb re-called the 5' RACE reads; every CDR3 protein appears as one record, without DNA. Seen in this sample are around 450,000 distinct CDR3 sequences; the ten most common clones hold about 2.2%. The chain joins TRBV20-1 to TRBJ1-1; TCRdb gives TRBD1 as the D gene, but with no DNA this cannot be confirmed. The sample was blood. This sequence originates from a human donor with ulcerative colitis or Crohn's disease, or a healthy co-twin of an affected twin (not recorded which). CDR3 protein: CSASSGTANTEAFF.